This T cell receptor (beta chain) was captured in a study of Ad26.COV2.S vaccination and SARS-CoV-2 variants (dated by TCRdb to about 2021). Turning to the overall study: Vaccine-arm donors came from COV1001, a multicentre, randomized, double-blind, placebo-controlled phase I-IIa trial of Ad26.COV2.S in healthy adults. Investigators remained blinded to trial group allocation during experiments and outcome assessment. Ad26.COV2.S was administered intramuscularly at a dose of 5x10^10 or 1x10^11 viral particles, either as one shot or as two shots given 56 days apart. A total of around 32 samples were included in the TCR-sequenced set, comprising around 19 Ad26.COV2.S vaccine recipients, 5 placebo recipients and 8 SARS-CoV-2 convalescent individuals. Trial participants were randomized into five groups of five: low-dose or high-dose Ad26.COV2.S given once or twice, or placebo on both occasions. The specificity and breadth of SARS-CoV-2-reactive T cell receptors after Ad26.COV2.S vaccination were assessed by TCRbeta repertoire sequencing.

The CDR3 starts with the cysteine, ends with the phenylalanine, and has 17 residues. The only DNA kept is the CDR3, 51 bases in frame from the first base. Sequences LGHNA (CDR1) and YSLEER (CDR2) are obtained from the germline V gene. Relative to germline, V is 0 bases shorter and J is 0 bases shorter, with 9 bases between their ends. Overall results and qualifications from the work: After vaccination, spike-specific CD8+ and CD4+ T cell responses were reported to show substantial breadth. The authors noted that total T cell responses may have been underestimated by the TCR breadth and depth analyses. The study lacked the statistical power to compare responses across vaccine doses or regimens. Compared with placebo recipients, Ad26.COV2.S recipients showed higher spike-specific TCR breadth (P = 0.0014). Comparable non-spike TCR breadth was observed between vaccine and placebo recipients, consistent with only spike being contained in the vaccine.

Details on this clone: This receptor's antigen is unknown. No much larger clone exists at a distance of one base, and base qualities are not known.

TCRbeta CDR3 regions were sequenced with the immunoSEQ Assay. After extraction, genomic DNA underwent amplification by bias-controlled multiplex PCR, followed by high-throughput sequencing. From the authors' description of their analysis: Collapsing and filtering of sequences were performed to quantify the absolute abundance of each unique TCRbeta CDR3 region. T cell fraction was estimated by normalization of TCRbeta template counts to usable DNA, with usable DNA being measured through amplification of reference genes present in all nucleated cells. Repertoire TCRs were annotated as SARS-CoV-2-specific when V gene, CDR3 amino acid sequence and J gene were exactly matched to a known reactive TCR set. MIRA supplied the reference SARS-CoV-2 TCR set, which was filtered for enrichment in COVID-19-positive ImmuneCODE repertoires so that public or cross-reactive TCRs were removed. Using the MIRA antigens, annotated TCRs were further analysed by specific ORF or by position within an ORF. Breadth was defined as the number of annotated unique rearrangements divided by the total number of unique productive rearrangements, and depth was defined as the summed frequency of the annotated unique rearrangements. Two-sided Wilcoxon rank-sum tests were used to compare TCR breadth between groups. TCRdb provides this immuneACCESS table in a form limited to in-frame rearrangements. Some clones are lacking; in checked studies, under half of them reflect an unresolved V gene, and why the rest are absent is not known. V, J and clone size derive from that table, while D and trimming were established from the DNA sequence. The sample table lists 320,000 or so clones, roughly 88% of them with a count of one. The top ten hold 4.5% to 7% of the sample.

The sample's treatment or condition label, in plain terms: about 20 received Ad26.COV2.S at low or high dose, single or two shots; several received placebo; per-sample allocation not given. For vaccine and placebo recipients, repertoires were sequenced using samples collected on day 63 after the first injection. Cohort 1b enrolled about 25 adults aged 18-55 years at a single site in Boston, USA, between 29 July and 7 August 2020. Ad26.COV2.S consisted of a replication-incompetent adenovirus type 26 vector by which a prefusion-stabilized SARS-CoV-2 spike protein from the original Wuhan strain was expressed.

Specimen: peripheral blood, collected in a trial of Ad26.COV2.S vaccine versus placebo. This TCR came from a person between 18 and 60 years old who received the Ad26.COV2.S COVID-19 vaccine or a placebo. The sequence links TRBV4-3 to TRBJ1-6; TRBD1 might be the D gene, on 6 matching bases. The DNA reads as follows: TGCGCCAGCAGCCAAGAAAGGGGGAGCTCCTATAATTCACCCCTCCACTTT. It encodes CASSQERGSSYNSPLHF.